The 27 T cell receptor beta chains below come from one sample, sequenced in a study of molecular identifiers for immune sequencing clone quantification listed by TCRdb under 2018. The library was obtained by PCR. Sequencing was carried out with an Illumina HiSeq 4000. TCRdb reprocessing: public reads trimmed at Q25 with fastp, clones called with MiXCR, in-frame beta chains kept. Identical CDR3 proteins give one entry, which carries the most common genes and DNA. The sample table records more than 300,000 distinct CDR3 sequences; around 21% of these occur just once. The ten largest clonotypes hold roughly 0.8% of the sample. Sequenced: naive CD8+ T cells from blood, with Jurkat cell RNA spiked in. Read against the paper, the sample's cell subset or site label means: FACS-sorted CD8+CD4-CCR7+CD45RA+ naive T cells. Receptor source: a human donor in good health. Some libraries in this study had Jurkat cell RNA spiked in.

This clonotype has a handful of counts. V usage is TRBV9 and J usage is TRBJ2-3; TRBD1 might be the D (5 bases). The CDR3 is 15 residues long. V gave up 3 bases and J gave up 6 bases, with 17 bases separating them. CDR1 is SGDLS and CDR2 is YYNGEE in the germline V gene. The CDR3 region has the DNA TGTGCCAGCAGCGCCCGTGGCGCTCCAGGGGATACGCAGTATTTT. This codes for CASSARGAPGDTQYF.

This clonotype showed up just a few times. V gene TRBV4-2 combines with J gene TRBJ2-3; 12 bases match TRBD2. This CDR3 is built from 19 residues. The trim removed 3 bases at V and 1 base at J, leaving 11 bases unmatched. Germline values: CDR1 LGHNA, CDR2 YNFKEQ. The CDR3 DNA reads TGTGCCAGCAGCCACCGACTAGCGGGGGCCCGTTCTCGCACAGATACGCAGTATTTT. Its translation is CASSHRLAGARSRTDTQYF.

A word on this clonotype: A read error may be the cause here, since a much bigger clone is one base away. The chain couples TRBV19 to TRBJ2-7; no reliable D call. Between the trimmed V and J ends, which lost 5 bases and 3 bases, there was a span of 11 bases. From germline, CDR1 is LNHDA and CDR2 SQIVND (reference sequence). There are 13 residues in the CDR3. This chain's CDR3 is CASSPSVFYEQYF. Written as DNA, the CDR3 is TGTGCCAGTAGTCCGAGCGTATTCTACGAGCAGTACTTC.

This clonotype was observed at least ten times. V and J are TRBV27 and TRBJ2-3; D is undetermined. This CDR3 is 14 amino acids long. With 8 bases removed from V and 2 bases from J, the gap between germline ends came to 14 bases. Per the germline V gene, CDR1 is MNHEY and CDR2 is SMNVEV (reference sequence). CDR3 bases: TGTGCCAGCCACGGGCCTGCCGTCACAGATACGCAGTATTTT. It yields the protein CASHGPAVTDTQYF.

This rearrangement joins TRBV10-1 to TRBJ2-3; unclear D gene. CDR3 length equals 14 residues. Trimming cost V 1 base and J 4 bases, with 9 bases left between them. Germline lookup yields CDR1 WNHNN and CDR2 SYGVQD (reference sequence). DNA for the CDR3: TGCGCCAGCAGTGAGTTTTTGGGTGCAGATACGCAGTATTTT. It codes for CASSEFLGADTQYF.

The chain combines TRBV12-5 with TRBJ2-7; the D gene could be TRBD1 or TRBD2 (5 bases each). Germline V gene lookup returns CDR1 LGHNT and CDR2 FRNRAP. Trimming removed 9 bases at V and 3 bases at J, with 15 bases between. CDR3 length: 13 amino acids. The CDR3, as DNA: TGTGCTAGCTCAGCCGGGGCCCTCTACGAGCAGTACTTC. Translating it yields CASSAGALYEQYF.

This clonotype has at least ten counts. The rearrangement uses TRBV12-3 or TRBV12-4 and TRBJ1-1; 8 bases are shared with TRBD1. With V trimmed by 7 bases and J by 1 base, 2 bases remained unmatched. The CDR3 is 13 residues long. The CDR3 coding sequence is TGTGCCAGCAAGACAGGGGCGAACACTGAAGCTTTCTTT. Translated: CASKTGANTEAFF.

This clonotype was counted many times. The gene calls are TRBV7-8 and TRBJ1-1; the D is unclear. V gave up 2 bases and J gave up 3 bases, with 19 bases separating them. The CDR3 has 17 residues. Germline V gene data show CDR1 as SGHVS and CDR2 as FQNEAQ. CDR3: CASSLSRPFDMHTEAFF. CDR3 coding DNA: TGTGCCAGCAGCTTATCCAGGCCGTTCGATATGCACACTGAAGCTTTCTTT. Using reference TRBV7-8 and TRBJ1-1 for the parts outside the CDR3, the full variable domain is GAGVSQSPRYKVAKRGQDVALRCDPISGHVSLFWYQQALGQGPEFLTYFQNEAQLDKSGLPSDRFFAERPEGSVSTLKIQRTQQEDSAVYLCASSLSRPFDMHTEAFFGQGTRLTVV.

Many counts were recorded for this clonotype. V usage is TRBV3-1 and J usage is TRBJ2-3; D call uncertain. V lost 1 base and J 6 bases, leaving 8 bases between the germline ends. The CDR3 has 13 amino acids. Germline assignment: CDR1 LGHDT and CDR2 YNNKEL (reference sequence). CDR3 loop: CASSQALMDTQYF. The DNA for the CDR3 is TGTGCCAGCAGCCAAGCCCTTATGGATACGCAGTATTTT.

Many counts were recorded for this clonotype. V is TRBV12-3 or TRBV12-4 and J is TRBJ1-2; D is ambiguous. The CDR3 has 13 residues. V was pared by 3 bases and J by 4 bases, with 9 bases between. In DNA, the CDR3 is TGTGCCAGCAGTTTCGGCAAATCCTATGGCTACACCTTC. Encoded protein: CASSFGKSYGYTF.

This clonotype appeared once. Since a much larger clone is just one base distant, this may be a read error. The CDR3 region has the DNA TGTGCCAGCAGCTCGGGACAGGGGGCAGGCGAGCAGTACTTC. This sequence encodes CASSSGQGAGEQYF. The chain is built from TRBV7-6 and TRBJ2-7; 12 bases fit TRBD1. V lost 4 bases, J lost 6 bases, and 4 bases stayed unmatched. This CDR3 comprises 14 residues. Germline V gene sequence: CDR1 SGHVS, CDR2 FNYEAQ.

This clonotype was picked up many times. The CDR3: CASSRVRDNSYEQYF. The CDR3 coding sequence is TGTGCCAGCAGCCGAGTCCGGGACAACTCCTACGAGCAGTACTTC. The genes are TRBV6-2 or TRBV6-3 and TRBJ2-7; TRBD1 is a possible D gene (6 bases). The germline V and J ends were trimmed by 6 bases and 0 bases, with 15 bases remaining between them. The CDR3 is 15 amino acids. From germline, CDR1 is MNHEY and CDR2 SVGEGT.

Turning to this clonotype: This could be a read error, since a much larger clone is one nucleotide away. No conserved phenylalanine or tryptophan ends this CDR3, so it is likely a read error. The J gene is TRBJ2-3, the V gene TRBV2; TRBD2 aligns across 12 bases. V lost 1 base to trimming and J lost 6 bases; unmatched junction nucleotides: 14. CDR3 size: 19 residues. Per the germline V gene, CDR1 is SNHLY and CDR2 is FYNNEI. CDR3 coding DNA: TGTGCCAGCAGTGAAGATGGCCCGGGACTAGCGGGTCTCGGGGATACGCAGTATCTT. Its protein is CASSEDGPGLAGLGDTQYL.

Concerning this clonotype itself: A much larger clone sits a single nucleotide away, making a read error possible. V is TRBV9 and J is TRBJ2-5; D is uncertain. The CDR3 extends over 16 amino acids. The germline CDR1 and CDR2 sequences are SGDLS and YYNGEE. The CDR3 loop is CASTEGWSIYQETQHF. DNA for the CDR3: TGTGCCAGCACCGAAGGATGGTCGATTTACCAAGAGACCCAGCACTTC.

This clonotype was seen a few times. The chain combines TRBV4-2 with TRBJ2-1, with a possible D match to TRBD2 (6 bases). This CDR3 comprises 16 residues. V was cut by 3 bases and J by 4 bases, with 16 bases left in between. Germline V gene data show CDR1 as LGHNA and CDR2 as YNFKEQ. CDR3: CASSQHAGGGYNEQFF. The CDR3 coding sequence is TGTGCCAGCAGCCAGCACGCTGGGGGAGGTTACAATGAGCAGTTCTTC.

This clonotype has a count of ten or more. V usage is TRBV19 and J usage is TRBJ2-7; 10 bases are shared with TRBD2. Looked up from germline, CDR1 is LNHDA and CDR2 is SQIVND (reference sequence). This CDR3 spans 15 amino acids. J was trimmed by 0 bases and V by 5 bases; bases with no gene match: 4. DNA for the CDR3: TGTGCCAGTAGTGCGGGACTAGCGACCTCCTACGAGCAGTACTTC. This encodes CASSAGLATSYEQYF.

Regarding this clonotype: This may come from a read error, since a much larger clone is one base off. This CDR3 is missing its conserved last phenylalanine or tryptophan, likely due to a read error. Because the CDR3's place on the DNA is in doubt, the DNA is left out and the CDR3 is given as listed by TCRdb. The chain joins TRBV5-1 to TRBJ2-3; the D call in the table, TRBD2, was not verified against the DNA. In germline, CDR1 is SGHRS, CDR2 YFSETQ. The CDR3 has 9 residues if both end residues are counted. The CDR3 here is CASSPGTNL.

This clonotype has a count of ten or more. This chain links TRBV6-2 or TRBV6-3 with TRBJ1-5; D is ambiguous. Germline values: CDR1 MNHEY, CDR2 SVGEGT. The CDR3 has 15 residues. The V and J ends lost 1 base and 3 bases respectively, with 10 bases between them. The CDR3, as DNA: TGTGCCAGCAGTTACTTCGAGAGTAACAATCAGCCCCAGCATTTT. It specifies CASSYFESNNQPQHF.

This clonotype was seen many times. CDR3: CASSLARVEQFF. The CDR3 nucleotides are TGTGCCAGCAGCTTAGCGCGCGTAGAGCAGTTCTTC. The rearrangement uses TRBV7-2 and TRBJ2-1; D is unresolved. This CDR3 comprises 12 residues. In germline, CDR1 is SGHTA, CDR2 FQGNSA. V was clipped by 0 bases and J by 10 bases, with 7 bases between them.

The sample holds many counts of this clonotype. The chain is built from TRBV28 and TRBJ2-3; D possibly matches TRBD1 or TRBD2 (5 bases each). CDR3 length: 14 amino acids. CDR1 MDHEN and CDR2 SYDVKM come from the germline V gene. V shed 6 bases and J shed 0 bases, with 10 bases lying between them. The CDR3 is CASRGVGSTDTQYF. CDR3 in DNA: TGTGCCAGCAGGGGGGTGGGGAGCACAGATACGCAGTATTTT.

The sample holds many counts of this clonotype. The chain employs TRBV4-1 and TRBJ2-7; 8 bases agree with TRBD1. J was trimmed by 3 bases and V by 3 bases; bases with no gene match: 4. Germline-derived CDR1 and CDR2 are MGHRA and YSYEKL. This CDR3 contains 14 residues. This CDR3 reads CASSQAGGLYEQYF. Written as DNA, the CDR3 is TGCGCCAGCAGCCAGGCAGGGGGCCTCTACGAGCAGTACTTC.

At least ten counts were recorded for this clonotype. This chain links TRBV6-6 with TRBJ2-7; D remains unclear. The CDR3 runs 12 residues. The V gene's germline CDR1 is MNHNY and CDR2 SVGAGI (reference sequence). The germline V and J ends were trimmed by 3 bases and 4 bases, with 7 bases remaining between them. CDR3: CASSYADYEQYF. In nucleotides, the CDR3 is TGTGCCAGCAGTTATGCCGATTACGAGCAGTACTTC.

The CDR3 region is CATGRPSNQPQHF. The CDR3 DNA is TGTGCCACTGGACGGCCTTCCAATCAGCCCCAGCATTTT. The rearrangement uses TRBV19 and TRBJ1-5; D ambiguous. V was cut by 10 bases and J by 3 bases, with 13 bases left in between. This CDR3 spans 13 amino acids. Per the germline V gene, CDR1 is LNHDA and CDR2 is SQIVND (reference sequence).

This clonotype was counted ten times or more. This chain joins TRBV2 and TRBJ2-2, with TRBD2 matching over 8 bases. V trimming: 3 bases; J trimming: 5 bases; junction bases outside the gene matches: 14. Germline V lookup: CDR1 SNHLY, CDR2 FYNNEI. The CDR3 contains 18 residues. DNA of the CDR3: TGTGCCAGCAGTGATAATCCTGACCGGGAGGGAAGGACCGGGGAGCTGTTTTTT. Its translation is CASSDNPDREGRTGELFF. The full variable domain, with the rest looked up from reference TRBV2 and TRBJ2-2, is EPEVTQTPSHQVTQMGQEVILRCVPISNHLYFYWYRQILGQKVEFLVSFYNNEISEKSEIFDDQFSVERPDGSNFTLKIRSTKLEDSAMYFCASSDNPDREGRTGELFFGEGSRLTVL.

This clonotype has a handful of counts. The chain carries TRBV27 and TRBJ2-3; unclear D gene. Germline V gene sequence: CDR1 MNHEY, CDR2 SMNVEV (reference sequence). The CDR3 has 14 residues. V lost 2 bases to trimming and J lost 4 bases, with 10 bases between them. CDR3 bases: TGTGCCAGCAGTTTACTAGAATCGGCAGATACGCAGTATTTT. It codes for CASSLLESADTQYF.

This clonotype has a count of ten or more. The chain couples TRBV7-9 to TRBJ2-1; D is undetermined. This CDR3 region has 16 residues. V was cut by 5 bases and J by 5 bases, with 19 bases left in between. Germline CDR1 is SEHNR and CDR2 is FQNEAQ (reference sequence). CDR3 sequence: CASSPFQDPVDNEQFF. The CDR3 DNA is TGTGCCAGCAGCCCCTTCCAAGACCCTGTGGACAATGAGCAGTTCTTC.

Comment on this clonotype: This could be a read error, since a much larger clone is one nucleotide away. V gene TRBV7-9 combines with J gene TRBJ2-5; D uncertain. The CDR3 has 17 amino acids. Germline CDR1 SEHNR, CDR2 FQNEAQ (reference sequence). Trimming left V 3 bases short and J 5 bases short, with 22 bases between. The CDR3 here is CASSFGGPSPLGETQYF. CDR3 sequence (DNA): TGTGCCAGCAGCTTCGGTGGGCCGAGCCCTCTTGGGGAGACCCAGTACTTC. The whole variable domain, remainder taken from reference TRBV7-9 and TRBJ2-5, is DTGVSQNPRHKITKRGQNVTFRCDPISEHNRLYWYRQTLGQGPEFLTYFQNEAQLEKSRLLSDRFSAERPKGSFSTLEIQRTEQGDSAMYLCASSFGGPSPLGETQYFGPGTRLLVL.